One and the same sample provided the 26 T cell receptor beta chains below, sequenced in a study of Graves' ophthalmopathy and Graves' hyperthyroidism. Transcripts of RNA were the source for amplifying TCR beta CDR3 regions. After a first-round RT-PCR with HTBI primers, a second-round multiplex PCR was run. From the multiplex PCR reads, TCRdb called clonotypes with MiXCR, one entry per CDR3 protein. The sample contains some 240,000 distinct CDR3 sequences, around 50% of which appear only once. Sequenced sample: peripheral blood. These receptors all come from an adult man with Graves' ophthalmopathy.

This clonotype was observed a handful of times. The chain is built from TRBV24-1 and TRBJ2-5; 8 bases line up with TRBD1. CDR3 size: 16 residues. Germline trimming cut 4 bases from V and 1 base from J; bases unmatched to any gene: 7. Germline CDR1 and CDR2: KGHDR and SFDVKD. CDR3 in amino acids: CATSDRGQDLQETQYF. The CDR3 nucleotides are TGTGCCACCAGTGACCGGGGACAGGACCTCCAAGAGACCCAGTACTTC.

V usage is TRBV7-2 and J usage is TRBJ2-6; tentatively, D is TRBD1 or TRBD2 (5 bases each). The CDR3 totals 17 residues. Germline values: CDR1 SGHTA, CDR2 FQGNSA. Trimming removed 5 bases at V and 4 bases at J, with 18 bases between. The CDR3, as DNA: TGTGCCAGCAGCCCCGGGGCAGCTCGTCCCGGGGCCAACGTCCTGACTTTC. Amino acids: CASSPGAARPGANVLTF.

This chain uses TRBV7-3 with TRBJ1-1; no definite D call. Germline loops: CDR1 SGHTA, CDR2 FQGTGA. The length of the CDR3 is 13 residues. V gave up 5 bases and J gave up 4 bases, with 11 bases separating them. CDR3 protein: CASSPLAGTEAFF. The CDR3 bases are TGTGCCAGCAGCCCCTTGGCCGGCACTGAAGCTTTCTTT.

This clonotype was seen ten or more times. V and J are TRBV7-2 and TRBJ1-3, with D tentatively TRBD1 (6 bases). Between the trimmed V and J ends, which lost 6 bases and 2 bases, there was a span of 14 bases. The CDR3 totals 15 residues. Germline V CDR1 and CDR2: SGHTA, FQGNSA. The CDR3 DNA reads as TGTGCCAGCAGTCAATACAGGGAAGCTGGAAACACCATATATTTT. This gives the protein CASSQYREAGNTIYF.

The chain recombines TRBV15 with TRBJ2-7; D is unclear. The J call is in doubt because the DNA end fits TRBJ2-1 better. The CDR3 consists of 12 residues. Germline V gene sequence: CDR1 LNHNV, CDR2 YYDKDF (reference sequence). The DNA of the CDR3 is TGTGCCACCAGCAAAGATCGATACGAGCAGTTCTTC. This gives the protein CATSKDRYEQFF.

V gene TRBV10-3 combines with J gene TRBJ2-7, with a possible D match to TRBD1 (5 bases). The germline V gene has CDR1 ENHRY and CDR2 SYGVKD. The CDR3 is 13 residues long. Trimming shortened V by 0 bases and J by 7 bases, and 10 bases separated the two germline ends. Written as DNA, the CDR3 is TGTGCCATCAGTGAGTCGATAGGGGAAGAGCAGTACTTC. Translation: CAISESIGEEQYF.

This clonotype was seen only once. The chain links TRBV7-9 to TRBJ1-1, with D maybe TRBD1 (5 bases). V lost 2 bases to trimming and J lost 3 bases, with 19 bases between them. This CDR3 comprises 17 residues. Germline V gene sequence: CDR1 SEHNR, CDR2 FQNEAQ (reference sequence). The CDR3, as DNA: TGTGCCAGCAGCTTATCCCTCCGCGGGGCACTTCACACTGAAGCTTTCTTT. It specifies CASSLSLRGALHTEAFF.

V gene TRBV18 combines with J gene TRBJ2-5, with D perhaps TRBD1 (5 bases). The CDR3 runs to 14 residues. Trimming pared 3 bases from V and 5 bases from J, leaving 13 bases between. Germline assignment: CDR1 KGHSH and CDR2 LQKENI. The DNA for the CDR3 is TGTGCCAGCTCACCCCCTCAGGGTATGGAGACCCAGTACTTC. It translates to CASSPPQGMETQYF.

Notes on this clonotype: A much larger clone differs by one base, so this may be a read error. The CDR3 carries no conserved terminal phenylalanine or tryptophan, so it likely arises from a read error. This chain links TRBV7-2 with TRBJ2-7; TRBD2 agrees at 10 bases. Trimming removed 6 bases from V and 2 bases from J; junction bases left unmatched: 4. The length of the CDR3 is 14 residues. Germline CDR1 SGHTA, CDR2 FQGNSA. Written as DNA, the CDR3 is TGTGCCAGCAGGCCTCTAGCGGGGGCCTACGAGCAGTACCTC. Translated: CASRPLAGAYEQYL.

The chain has TRBV9 and TRBJ2-7; possibly TRBD2 for D (6 bases). The germline V gene encodes CDR1 SGDLS and CDR2 YYNGEE. Between the trimmed V and J ends, which lost 4 bases and 1 base, there was a span of 12 bases. CDR3 length: 14 amino acids. The CDR3 DNA follows: TGTGCCAGCAGCCCACCTGGGGGGTCCTACGAGCAGTACTTC. Translation gives CASSPPGGSYEQYF.

The genes are TRBV28 and TRBJ1-1; D is possibly TRBD1 (6 bases). Germline V gene lookup returns CDR1 MDHEN and CDR2 SYDVKM. The CDR3 is 16 amino acids. V dropped 7 bases and J dropped 4 bases, with 22 bases sitting between them. The CDR3: CASTIGPRGLPTEAFF. The CDR3 region has the DNA TGTGCCAGCACCATTGGTCCTCGGGGGCTCCCCACTGAAGCTTTCTTT.

V usage is TRBV19 and J usage is TRBJ1-1; 8 nucleotides match TRBD1. Germline V gene data show CDR1 as LNHDA and CDR2 as SQIVND (reference sequence). V was pared by 8 bases and J by 5 bases, with 10 bases of the junction left unmatched. The CDR3 is 14 amino acids. The CDR3 protein is CASGKDRGVTEAFF. The CDR3 DNA is TGTGCCAGTGGTAAAGACAGGGGAGTTACTGAAGCTTTCTTT.

This clonotype was seen only a few times. V usage is TRBV20-1 and J usage is TRBJ2-7; maybe TRBD1 (5 bases). CDR1 is DFQATT, CDR2 SNEGSKA, per germline (reference sequence). Trimming took 5 bases from V and 3 from J, leaving 11 bases between them. This CDR3 is built from 12 residues. The CDR3 sequence is CSAELTGYEQYF. CDR3 sequence (DNA): TGCAGTGCTGAGCTCACAGGCTACGAGCAGTACTTC.

This clonotype was observed a few times. The DNA for the CDR3 is TGCGCCAGCAGTGACACAAGTGGACAGGGGAACACTGAAGCTTTCTTT. Its translation: CASSDTSGQGNTEAFF. This chain links TRBV10-1 with TRBJ1-1; 8 bases are a match to TRBD1. CDR3 length equals 16 residues. The junction had 7 bases not matched to a gene; V was cut back by 3 bases and J by 1 base. CDR1 and CDR2 (germline): WNHNN, SYGVQD (reference sequence).

Here the CDR3 reads CSVADTSGRAETQYF. In DNA, the CDR3 is TGCAGCGTTGCCGACACTAGCGGGAGGGCGGAGACCCAGTACTTC. The chain joins TRBV29-1 to TRBJ2-5; 13 nucleotides match TRBD2. The CDR3 runs 15 residues. Germline CDR1 SQVTM, CDR2 ANQGSEA. After removal of 4 bases from V and 5 bases from J, the junction contained 7 bases not matched to a gene.

This clonotype was seen only a few times. The chain employs TRBV19 and TRBJ2-2; tentative D call: TRBD1 (5 bases). The V end lost 7 bases, the J end lost 4 bases, and 13 bases lay between the germline ends. Germline CDR1 and CDR2: LNHDA and SQIVND (reference sequence). The CDR3 sequence is 14 residues long. The CDR3 is CASIGRASTGELFF. As DNA, the CDR3 is TGTGCCAGTATTGGCAGGGCGAGCACCGGGGAGCTGTTTTTT.

The genes are TRBV30 and TRBJ1-4; 9 bases fit TRBD1. Germline V gives CDR1 GTSNPN, CDR2 SVGIG (reference sequence). J gave up 8 bases and V 0 bases, and 4 bases lay outside the gene matches. There are 14 residues in the CDR3. CDR3 sequence reads: CAWSVQGAEEKLFF. In nucleotides, the CDR3 is TGTGCCTGGAGTGTACAGGGGGCTGAAGAAAAACTGTTTTTT.

This chain uses TRBV2 with TRBJ1-4; 12 bases match TRBD1. CDR3 length: 14 residues. CDR1 SNHLY and CDR2 FYNNEI come from the germline V gene. V shed 5 bases and J 11 bases; nucleotides not matched to a gene: 6. CDR3 protein: CASSLGQGAGKLFF. The CDR3 DNA sequence: TGTGCCAGCAGTTTGGGACAGGGGGCGGGCAAACTGTTTTTT. Full variable domain (missing parts from reference TRBV2 and TRBJ1-4): EPEVTQTPSHQVTQMGQEVILRCVPISNHLYFYWYRQILGQKVEFLVSFYNNEISEKSEIFDDQFSVERPDGSNFTLKIRSTKLEDSAMYFCASSLGQGAGKLFFGSGTQLSVL.

The chain combines TRBV20-1 with TRBJ1-6; weak D call: TRBD1 (5 bases). Germline CDR1 is DFQATT and CDR2 is SNEGSKA (reference sequence). There are 15 residues in the CDR3. The germline V and J ends were trimmed by 0 bases and 5 bases, with 11 bases remaining between them. CDR3 DNA sequence: TGCAGTGCTAGAGACCCCTCGACAGATAATTCACCCCTCCACTTT. This encodes CSARDPSTDNSPLHF.

This chain uses TRBV5-1 with TRBJ2-6, with 9 bases identical to TRBD1. Trimming removed 0 bases from V and 0 bases from J; junction bases left unmatched: 7. This CDR3 spans 19 amino acids. The germline CDR1 and CDR2 sequences are SGHRS and YFSETQ. For the CDR3, the DNA is TGCGCCAGCAGCTTGGCCGGGACAGGGTTCTACTCTGGGGCCAACGTCCTGACTTTC. It yields the protein CASSLAGTGFYSGANVLTF.

This clonotype was detected ten times or more. The chain uses TRBV5-5 and TRBJ1-6; TRBD1 aligns across 7 bases. CDR3 size: 13 residues. Germline V gene lookup returns CDR1 SGHKS and CDR2 YYEKEE (reference sequence). Losses at the gene ends were 2 bases for V and 11 bases for J; bases not matched to a gene: 4. Here the CDR3 DNA reads TGTGCCAGCAGCTTTTCACAGGGGACACCCCTCCACTTT. It is translated as CASSFSQGTPLHF.

This clonotype appeared a few times. This rearrangement joins TRBV20-1 to TRBJ2-7; TRBD2 matches at 8 bases. Germline V CDR1 and CDR2: DFQATT, SNEGSKA (reference sequence). CDR3 size: 12 residues. Written as DNA, the CDR3 is TGCCTAACGGGGGGGGGGCGCGGAGAGCAGTACTTC. Amino acid sequence: CLTGGGRGEQYF.

The chain is built from TRBV15 and TRBJ1-5; unclear D gene. Trimming stripped 0 bases from V and 0 bases from J, with 9 bases between. CDR1 is LNHNV and CDR2 is YYDKDF in the germline V gene (reference sequence). This CDR3 region has 16 residues. CDR3 region: CATSRDFAGSNQPQHF. The CDR3 coding sequence is TGTGCCACCAGCAGAGATTTCGCAGGTAGCAATCAGCCCCAGCATTTT.

This CDR3 reads CASSPPGSRIYEQYF. DNA of the CDR3: TGTGCCAGCTCACCACCCGGTTCCAGGATATACGAGCAGTACTTC. The chain recombines TRBV18 with TRBJ2-7; D uncertain. This CDR3 has 15 amino acids. Germline loops: CDR1 KGHSH, CDR2 LQKENI. V lost 0 bases, J lost 4 bases, and 13 bases lay in between. Full variable domain (remainder filled in from reference TRBV18 and TRBJ2-7): NAGVMQNPRHLVRRRGQEARLRCSPMKGHSHVYWYRQLPEEGLKFMVYLQKENIIDESGMPKERFSAEFPKEGPSILRIQQVVRGDSAAYFCASSPPGSRIYEQYFGPGTRLTVT.

This clonotype was seen at least ten times. The chain carries TRBV25-1 and TRBJ1-4; D remains unclear. Germline V gives CDR1 MGHDK, CDR2 SYGVNS. The CDR3 is 15 amino acids. Trimming stripped 3 bases from V and 7 bases from J, with 15 bases between. The CDR3 here is CASSDSRGGAEKLFF. The DNA of the CDR3 is TGTGCCAGCAGTGACTCCCGGGGAGGTGCTGAAAAACTGTTTTTT.

At least ten counts were recorded for this clonotype. This chain uses TRBV7-9 with TRBJ1-2; D not resolved. Germline assignment: CDR1 SEHNR and CDR2 FQNEAQ (reference sequence). CDR3 size: 12 residues. V was clipped by 5 bases and J by 8 bases, with 12 bases between them. The CDR3 DNA reads TGTGCCAGCAGCCCCTCCTCGGGAGGCTACACCTTC. Translating it yields CASSPSSGGYTF.